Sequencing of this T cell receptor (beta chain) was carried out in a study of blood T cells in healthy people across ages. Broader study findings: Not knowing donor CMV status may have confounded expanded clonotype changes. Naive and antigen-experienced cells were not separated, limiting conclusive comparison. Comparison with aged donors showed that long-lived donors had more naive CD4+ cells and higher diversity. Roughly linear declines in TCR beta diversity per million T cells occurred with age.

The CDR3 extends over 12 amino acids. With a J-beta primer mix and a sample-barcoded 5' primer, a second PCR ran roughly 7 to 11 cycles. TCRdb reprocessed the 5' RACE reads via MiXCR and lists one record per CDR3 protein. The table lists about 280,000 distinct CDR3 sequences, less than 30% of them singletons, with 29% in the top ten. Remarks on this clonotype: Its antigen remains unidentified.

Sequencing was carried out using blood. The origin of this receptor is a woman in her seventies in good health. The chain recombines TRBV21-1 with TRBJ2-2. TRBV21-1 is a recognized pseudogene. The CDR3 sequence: CANQVDTGELFF. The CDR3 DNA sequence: TGTGCAAACCAGGTAGACACCGGGGAGCTGTTTTTT.